The clone carrying this TCR beta chain was detected only once. Its antigen is undetermined. Other DNA sequences in this specimen translate into the identical CDR3. Some clones are missing from TCRdb's copy, which holds only in-frame ones; the method was immunoSEQ multiplex PCR. Counted here are approximately 84,000 clones, about 83% occurring once; the ten biggest clones make up approximately 1.2%. The data stem from a study of T cell responses to AZD1222 COVID-19 vaccine. Points from the study as a whole: The donor group comprised mostly white British people and more females; the analysis possibly underestimated clonal diversity. The study found Spike-specific TCR breadth and depth rose after two AZD1222 doses. Dominant CD4 TCR responses targeted spike regions 160-218 and 743-854.

Per the germline V gene, CDR1 is KGHSH and CDR2 is LQKENI. Trimming took 3 bases from V and 6 from J; bases not matched to a gene: 2. CDR3 size: 14 residues. The V gene is TRBV18, the J gene TRBJ2-3; TRBD2 matches at 11 bases. The input for sequencing was peripheral blood, taken 28 days after the second AZD1222 dose. This receptor was obtained from an adult who received the AZD1222 COVID-19 vaccine. The DNA for the CDR3 is TGTGCCAGCTCACCTAGCGGGAGGGCTGATACGCAGTATTTT. Translating gives CASSPSGRADTQYF.